One sample yielded the 3 T cell receptor beta chains listed below, sequenced in a study of blood T cell repertoires in COVID-19. Assay used: immunoSEQ multiplex PCR; TCRdb lists only in-frame clones, some missing. Among a few hundred thousand clones listed, approximately 89% were seen once. The sequencing sample was made of PBMCs or T cells enriched from blood (not recorded which). These receptors all stem from a middle-aged woman who had been exposed to COVID-19.

The CDR3 coding sequence is TGTGCCACTAGAAACCGGGACACCTCTCACAATGAGCAGTTCTTC. Amino acids: CATRNRDTSHNEQFF. This sequence joins TRBV24-1 and TRBJ2-1; D is possibly TRBD1 (6 bases). CDR3 length: 15 residues. The germline V gene encodes CDR1 KGHDR and CDR2 SFDVKD. The V gene lost 10 bases and the J gene lost 5 bases, with 20 bases spanning the gap.

The table lists this clone with a count of one. V gene TRBV4-1 combines with J gene TRBJ1-2; 7 positions match TRBD1. The germline V gene has CDR1 MGHRA and CDR2 YSYEKL. The V and J ends lost 0 bases and 7 bases, in that order; junction bases with no gene match: 8. The CDR3 extends over 15 amino acids. The DNA of the CDR3 is TGCGCCAGCAGCCAAGAGCCGACAGGGTTGGGTGGCTACACCTTC. Translated, it gives CASSQEPTGLGGYTF.

The chain has TRBV5-1 and TRBJ1-1; D is unclear. V was trimmed by 4 bases and J by 4 bases, leaving 14 bases between them. The germline gives CDR1 SGHRS, CDR2 YFSETQ. This CDR3 contains 14 residues. CDR3 protein: CASSQDLTGTEAFF. CDR3 sequence (DNA): TGCGCCAGCAGCCAAGACTTGACGGGCACTGAAGCTTTCTTT.